Sequencing of this T cell receptor (beta chain) was carried out in a study of neurological immune-mediated disorders. Study observations and caveats: HTLV-1-associated myelopathy showed the most TCR clonal expansion; multiple sclerosis the least, below healthy controls.

The cDNA was produced through 5'RACE with 10-nucleotide random UMIs. MiXCR, run by TCRdb on the 5' RACE reads, gives a single entry per CDR3 protein. The data contain more than 40,000 distinct CDR3 sequences, just over 3% of them singletons. This clonotype was seen ten or more times. The antigen remains undetermined. The source is a woman in her forties or fifties with multiple sclerosis. The specimen sequenced was PBMCs.

The CDR3 loop reads CASSWAPENTEAFF. CDR3 DNA: TGTGCCAGCAGCTGGGCACCCGAGAACACTGAAGCTTTCTTT. V and J are TRBV2 and TRBJ1-1, with no clear D. Trimming left V 6 bases short and J 1 base short, with 12 bases between. This CDR3 spans 14 amino acids. Germline CDR1 SNHLY, CDR2 FYNNEI. The full variable domain, its missing parts supplied by reference TRBV2 and TRBJ1-1, is EPEVTQTPSHQVTQMGQEVILRCVPISNHLYFYWYRQILGQKVEFLVSFYNNEISEKSEIFDDQFSVERPDGSNFTLKIRSTKLEDSAMYFCASSWAPENTEAFFGQGTRLTVV.